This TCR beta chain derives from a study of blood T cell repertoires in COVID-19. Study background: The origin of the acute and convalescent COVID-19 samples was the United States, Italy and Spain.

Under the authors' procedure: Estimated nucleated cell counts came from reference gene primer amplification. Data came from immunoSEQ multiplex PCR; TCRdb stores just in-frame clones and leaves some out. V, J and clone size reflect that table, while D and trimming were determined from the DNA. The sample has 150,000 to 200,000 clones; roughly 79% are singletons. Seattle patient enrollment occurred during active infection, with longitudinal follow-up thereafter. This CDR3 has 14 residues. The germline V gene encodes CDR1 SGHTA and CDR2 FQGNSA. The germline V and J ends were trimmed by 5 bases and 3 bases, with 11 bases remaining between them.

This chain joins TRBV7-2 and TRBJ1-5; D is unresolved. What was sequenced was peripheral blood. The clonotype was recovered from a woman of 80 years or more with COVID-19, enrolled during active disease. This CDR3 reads CASSPWAFNQPQHF. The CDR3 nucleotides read TGTGCCAGCAGCCCCTGGGCCTTCAATCAGCCCCAGCATTTT.